One and the same sample provided the 9 T cell receptor beta chains below, sequenced in a study of blood T cell repertoires in COVID-19. TCRdb's table, derived via immunoSEQ multiplex PCR, lists solely in-frame clones and lacks some. This table has over 150,000 clones, 80% appearing once. Sequencing was carried out using PBMCs or T cells enriched from blood (not recorded which). The receptors derive from a woman aged 55-70 years who had recovered from COVID-19.

J is TRBJ1-2 and V is TRBV12-3 or TRBV12-4; D is ambiguous. This CDR3 region has 12 residues. Trimming took off 5 bases at V and 6 bases at J, with 10 bases between the two ends. This chain's CDR3 is CASSGPQDGYTF. DNA of the CDR3: TGTGCCAGCAGTGGCCCTCAGGATGGCTACACCTTC.

V usage is TRBV19 and J usage is TRBJ2-5; tentatively, D is TRBD1 (6 bases). Trimming stripped 3 bases from V and 4 bases from J, with 15 bases between. This CDR3 spans 15 amino acids. Germline CDR1 reads LNHDA; CDR2 reads SQIVND (reference sequence). The CDR3: CASSMGAERRETQYF. For the CDR3, the DNA is TGTGCCAGTAGTATGGGGGCAGAGCGACGAGAGACCCAGTACTTC. The entire variable domain, with the rest obtained from reference TRBV19 and TRBJ2-5, is as follows: DGGITQSPKYLFRKEGQNVTLSCEQNLNHDAMYWYRQDPGQGLRLIYYSQIVNDFQKGDIAEGYSVSREKKESFPLTVTSAQKNPTAFYLCASSMGAERRETQYFGPGTRLLVL.

V usage is TRBV18 and J usage is TRBJ2-7; 9 nucleotides align to TRBD1. The CDR3 is 13 residues long. Germline V gene data show CDR1 as KGHSH and CDR2 as LQKENI. With V trimmed by 5 bases and J by 7 bases, 6 bases remained unmatched. Here the CDR3 reads CASSSTGGREQYF. Written as DNA, the CDR3 is TGTGCCAGCTCATCGACAGGGGGTAGAGAGCAGTACTTC.

This clone was seen just once. This chain connects TRBV27 to TRBJ2-7; D might be TRBD1 (6 bases). Germline V gene data show CDR1 as MNHEY and CDR2 as SMNVEV (reference sequence). The V end lost 0 bases, the J end lost 3 bases, and 9 bases lay between the germline ends. The CDR3 runs 14 residues. CDR3 nucleotide sequence: TGTGCCAGCAGTTTATCGTTAGGGGGCTACGAGCAGTACTTC. This gives the protein CASSLSLGGYEQYF.

The V and J genes are TRBV2 and TRBJ2-7; TRBD2 matches 7 bases. V dropped 3 bases and J dropped 0; count of bases not matched to a gene: 2. Per the germline V gene, CDR1 is SNHLY and CDR2 is FYNNEI. The CDR3 covers 14 residues. The CDR3 sequence is CASSDRTSSYEQYF. The CDR3 region has the DNA TGTGCCAGCAGTGACCGGACTAGCTCCTACGAGCAGTACTTC.

This chain uses TRBV27 with TRBJ1-6, with 7 bases lining up with TRBD1. Germline CDR1 MNHEY, CDR2 SMNVEV (reference sequence). V trimming: 5 bases; J trimming: 7 bases; junction bases outside the gene matches: 5. This CDR3 region has 14 residues. The CDR3 DNA follows: TGTGCCAGCAGTCCCCGGGACAGCAATTCACCCCTCCACTTT. Translating it yields CASSPRDSNSPLHF.

The CDR3 bases are TGTGCCAGCTCACTCTATCTGGGGGCCCACGAGCAGTACTTC. Translation gives CASSLYLGAHEQYF. J is TRBJ2-7 and V is TRBV18; D may be TRBD1 (6 bases). The V gene lost 4 bases and the J gene lost 5 bases, with 15 bases spanning the gap. The CDR3 spans 14 residues. CDR1 KGHSH and CDR2 LQKENI come from the germline V gene.

This clone was recorded once. The rearrangement links TRBV9 to TRBJ1-2; no firm D call. Per the germline V gene, CDR1 is SGDLS and CDR2 is YYNGEE. The V end was cut by 7 bases, the J end by 1 base, with 11 bases between. The length of the CDR3 is 13 residues. The CDR3 bases are TGTGCCAGCCAAAATAGCGGTAACTATGGCTACACCTTC. This translates into CASQNSGNYGYTF.

V usage is TRBV20-1 and J usage is TRBJ2-3; the D gene is possibly TRBD1 (5 bases). V lost 6 bases, J lost 9 bases, and 13 bases lay in between. This CDR3 region has 11 residues. Germline CDR1 is DFQATT and CDR2 is SNEGSKA (reference sequence). The CDR3 spells CSARQIATQYF. The CDR3 coding sequence is TGCAGTGCGAGACAGATTGCAACGCAGTATTTT.